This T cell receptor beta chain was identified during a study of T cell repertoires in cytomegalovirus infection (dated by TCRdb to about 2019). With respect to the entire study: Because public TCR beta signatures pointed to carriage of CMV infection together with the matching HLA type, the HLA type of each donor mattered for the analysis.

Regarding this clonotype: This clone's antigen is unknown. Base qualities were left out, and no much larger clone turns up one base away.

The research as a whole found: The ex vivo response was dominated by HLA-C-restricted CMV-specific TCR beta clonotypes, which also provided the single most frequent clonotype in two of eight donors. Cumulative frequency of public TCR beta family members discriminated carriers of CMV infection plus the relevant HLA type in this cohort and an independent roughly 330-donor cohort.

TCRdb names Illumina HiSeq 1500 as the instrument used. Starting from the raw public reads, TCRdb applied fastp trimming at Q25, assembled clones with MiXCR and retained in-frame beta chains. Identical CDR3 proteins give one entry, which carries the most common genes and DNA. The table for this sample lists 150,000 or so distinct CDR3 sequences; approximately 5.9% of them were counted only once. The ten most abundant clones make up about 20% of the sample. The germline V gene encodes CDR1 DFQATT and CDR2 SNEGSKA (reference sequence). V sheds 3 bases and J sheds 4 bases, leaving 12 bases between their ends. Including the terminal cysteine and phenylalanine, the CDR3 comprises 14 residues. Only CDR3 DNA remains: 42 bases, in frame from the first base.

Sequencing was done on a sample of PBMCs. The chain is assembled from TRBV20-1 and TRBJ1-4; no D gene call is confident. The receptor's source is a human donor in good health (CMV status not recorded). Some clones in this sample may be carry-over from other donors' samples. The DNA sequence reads TGCAGTGCTAGGACGGGAGGGATTAATGAAAAACTGTTTTTT. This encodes CSARTGGINEKLFF.